This T cell receptor beta chain is drawn from a study of blood T cell repertoires in COVID-19. The CDR3 totals 16 residues. V gave up 5 bases and J gave up 5 bases, with 22 bases separating them. CDR1 and CDR2 from the germline V gene are LGHDT and YNNKEL (reference sequence). There are a few counts of this clone. Data came from immunoSEQ multiplex PCR; TCRdb stores just in-frame clones and leaves some out. The sample has roughly 88,000 clones; about 89% are singletons. The chain has TRBV3-1 (or the pseudogene TRBV3-2) and TRBJ2-7; a weak D match, TRBD2 (5 bases). Sequenced material: peripheral blood. This receptor was taken from a woman aged 45-59 years in a cohort sampled during active COVID-19. The CDR3: CASSDSRGAGPNEQYF. The CDR3 bases are TGTGCCAGCAGCGACTCCCGTGGTGCGGGTCCCAACGAGCAGTACTTC.